These 28 T cell receptor beta chains were sequenced from one sample in a study of CD8 T cells in Susac syndrome. Reverse transcription used roughly 0.45 to 1 ug RNA and random hexamers. One entry per CDR3 protein, called by TCRdb with MiXCR from the immunoSEQ multiplex PCR reads. The table records 95,000 to 150,000 distinct CDR3 sequences, about 93% of them present only once. What was sequenced was CD4+ T cells from PBMCs. All receptors come from a human donor in good health.

The rearrangement links TRBV9 to TRBJ2-7; 13 nucleotides align to TRBD2. J was trimmed by 2 bases and V by 0 bases; bases with no gene match: 2. In germline, CDR1 is SGDLS, CDR2 YYNGEE. This CDR3 is 16 amino acids long. The CDR3 nucleotides are TGTGCCAGCAGCGTAGGGGGGACTAGCGGGACCTACGAGCAGTACTTC. This gives the protein CASSVGGTSGTYEQYF.

The chain carries TRBV7-9 and TRBJ1-2; D call uncertain. V lost 5 bases and J 8 bases, leaving 15 bases between the germline ends. CDR3 length: 13 residues. Germline V CDR1 and CDR2: SEHNR, FQNEAQ (reference sequence). The CDR3 bases are TGTGCCAGCAGCCTGGATCAACTCTACGGCTACACCTTC. As protein: CASSLDQLYGYTF.

The genes are TRBV3-1 and TRBJ2-1; no clear D. This CDR3 has 13 amino acids. Germline V gene data show CDR1 as LGHDT and CDR2 as YNNKEL (reference sequence). The germline V and J ends were trimmed by 4 bases and 9 bases, with 13 bases remaining between them. CDR3 nucleotides: TGTGCCAGCAGCCGACCTGAATTGCGTGAGCAGTTCTTC. Protein product: CASSRPELREQFF.

This clonotype was detected only once. The V gene is TRBV4-2, the J gene TRBJ2-7, with TRBD2 matching 7 bases. The CDR3 runs to 14 residues. In germline, CDR1 is LGHNA, CDR2 YNFKEQ. The J segment lost 2 bases and the V segment lost 1 base, leaving 2 bases of the junction unmatched. The CDR3 bases are TGTGCCAGCAGCCAAGGTGGACTAGCCTACGAGCAGTACTTC. It codes for CASSQGGLAYEQYF.

The chain employs TRBV6-1 and TRBJ1-2; unclear D gene. The CDR3 covers 15 residues. The germline gives CDR1 MNHNS, CDR2 SASEGT. V was pared by 3 bases and J by 6 bases, with 17 bases between. The CDR3 sequence: CASSEVSDTAHGYTF. In DNA form, the CDR3 reads TGTGCCAGCAGTGAGGTCAGCGACACGGCCCATGGCTACACCTTC.

The chain has TRBV3-1 and TRBJ1-1; no clear D gene. V lost 2 bases and J lost 5, with 9 bases in between. CDR1 is LGHDT and CDR2 is YNNKEL in the germline V gene (reference sequence). The CDR3 sequence is 13 residues long. CDR3 in amino acids: CASSQSVETEAFF. The CDR3 DNA reads as TGTGCCAGCAGCCAATCTGTGGAGACTGAAGCTTTCTTT.

The genes are TRBV7-8 and TRBJ2-6, with D tentatively TRBD1 or TRBD2 (5 bases each). Germline V gene data show CDR1 as SGHVS and CDR2 as FQNEAQ. Trimming pared 0 bases from V and 3 bases from J, leaving 12 bases between. The CDR3 extends over 17 amino acids. The CDR3 region has the DNA TGTGCCAGCAGCTTAGCGAGAGGGGTGCTTGGGGCCAACGTCCTGACTTTC. It encodes CASSLARGVLGANVLTF.

V and J are TRBV5-1 and TRBJ2-2, with D possibly matching TRBD2 (5 bases). Trimming shortened V by 0 bases and J by 4 bases, and 7 bases separated the two germline ends. This CDR3 spans 14 amino acids. Germline CDR1 reads SGHRS; CDR2 reads YFSETQ. The CDR3 loop is CASSLDRGTGELFF. DNA for the CDR3: TGCGCCAGCAGCTTGGATCGGGGCACCGGGGAGCTGTTTTTT.

CDR3 DNA sequence: TGTGCCAGCAGCCAAGCACTAGCTGGCTACAATGAGCAGTTCTTC. Translation: CASSQALAGYNEQFF. The rearrangement links TRBV3-1 to TRBJ2-1, with D tentatively TRBD2 (6 bases). Germline lookup yields CDR1 LGHDT and CDR2 YNNKEL (reference sequence). This CDR3 has 15 amino acids. The germline V and J ends were trimmed by 1 base and 3 bases, with 10 bases remaining between them.

The chain carries TRBV18 and TRBJ2-2; TRBD2 aligns across 10 bases. Trimming at V came to 4 bases and at J to 5 bases, leaving 7 bases not matched to a gene. Germline-derived CDR1 and CDR2 are KGHSH and LQKENI. The CDR3 extends over 16 amino acids. The CDR3 nucleotides are TGTGCCAGCTCACGAGGAGTAGCGGGAGGTACCGGGGAGCTGTTTTTT. It is translated as CASSRGVAGGTGELFF.

This chain joins TRBV7-9 and TRBJ2-7; D is perhaps TRBD2 (6 bases). From germline, CDR1 is SEHNR and CDR2 FQNEAQ (reference sequence). The V gene lost 1 base and the J gene lost 4 bases, with 20 bases spanning the gap. The CDR3 has 17 amino acids. This chain's CDR3 is CASSLVAGISPKYEQYF. CDR3 in DNA: TGTGCCAGCAGCTTAGTCGCGGGGATCAGTCCCAAATACGAGCAGTACTTC.

The chain has TRBV14 and TRBJ2-7; tentatively, D is TRBD1 (6 bases). The CDR3 totals 15 residues. Germline V CDR1 and CDR2: SGHDN, FVKESK. The V end lost 3 bases, the J end lost 0 bases, and 12 bases lay between the germline ends. The DNA for the CDR3 is TGTGCCAGCAGCCACGGGACAATCTACTCCTACGAGCAGTACTTC. Encoded protein: CASSHGTIYSYEQYF. Drawing the rest from reference TRBV14 and TRBJ2-7, the complete variable domain is EAGVTQFPSHSVIEKGQTVTLRCDPISGHDNLYWYRRVMGKEIKFLLHFVKESKQDESGMPNNRFLAERTGGTYSTLKVQPAELEDSGVYFCASSHGTIYSYEQYFGPGTRLTVT.

The CDR3 DNA is TGTGCCAGCAATTTACTTGCTGAAAAACTGTTTTTT. Translating gives CASNLLAEKLFF. The rearrangement joins TRBV2 to TRBJ1-4; no clear D gene. This CDR3 spans 12 amino acids. The germline CDR1 and CDR2 sequences are SNHLY and FYNNEI. The V end was cut by 7 bases, the J end by 7 bases, with 10 bases between.

The rearrangement links TRBV19 to TRBJ2-3; no clear D gene. Trimming took 3 bases from V and 2 from J, leaving 12 bases between them. There are 15 residues in the CDR3. From germline, CDR1 is LNHDA and CDR2 SQIVND (reference sequence). The CDR3 spells CASSIKDGSTDTQYF. The DNA for the CDR3 is TGTGCCAGTAGTATTAAGGACGGGTCCACAGATACGCAGTATTTT.

This clonotype was detected once. The chain joins TRBV7-6 to TRBJ2-7; 9 nucleotides match TRBD1. The CDR3 covers 15 residues. Trimming removed 5 bases from V and 2 bases from J; junction bases left unmatched: 7. CDR1 is SGHVS, CDR2 FNYEAQ, per germline. CDR3 amino acids: CASSLGTGYTYEQYF. In DNA form, the CDR3 reads TGTGCCAGCAGCCTGGGGACAGGGTATACCTACGAGCAGTACTTC.

The chain joins TRBV7-9 to TRBJ1-1, with unresolved D. The CDR3 is 12 amino acids. Trimming took 11 bases from V and 6 from J, leaving 16 bases between them. Germline assignment: CDR1 SEHNR and CDR2 FQNEAQ (reference sequence). In nucleotides, the CDR3 is TGTGCCGCCGGATCCAGCCGCGCTGAAGCTTTCTTT. This translates into CAAGSSRAEAFF.

The chain recombines TRBV6-1 with TRBJ1-6; perhaps TRBD1 as D (6 bases). The CDR3 spans 15 residues. CDR1 MNHNS and CDR2 SASEGT come from the germline V gene. V was pared by 7 bases and J by 9 bases, with 19 bases between. The CDR3 spells CASTSTGPSGSPLHF. Written as DNA, the CDR3 is TGTGCCAGCACCTCGACAGGCCCGTCTGGTTCACCCCTCCACTTT.

This rearrangement joins TRBV24-1 to TRBJ1-2, with 7 bases identical to TRBD1. The junction had 6 bases not matched to a gene; V was cut back by 4 bases and J by 8 bases. The CDR3 contains 13 residues. CDR1 is KGHDR and CDR2 is SFDVKD in the germline V gene. CDR3 sequence: CATSDLTGLGYTF. CDR3 in DNA: TGTGCCACCAGTGACTTGACAGGGTTGGGCTACACCTTC.

The chain links TRBV20-1 to TRBJ2-5; 8 bases fit TRBD1. With 4 bases clipped from V and 10 bases from J, the junction kept 17 bases outside the gene matches. CDR3 length: 15 amino acids. Germline CDR1 reads DFQATT; CDR2 reads SNEGSKA (reference sequence). The CDR3 coding sequence is TGCAGTGCTAACCTTCCAGGGGGCCGAGCTGGGGACCAGTACTTC. It specifies CSANLPGGRAGDQYF.

The sample holds a few counts of this clonotype. The gene calls are TRBV29-1 and TRBJ2-5; the D gene is possibly TRBD2 (6 bases). This CDR3 region has 13 residues. Trimming shortened V by 3 bases and J by 4 bases, and 12 bases separated the two germline ends. Germline loops: CDR1 SQVTM, CDR2 ANQGSEA. The chain's CDR3 is CSVDGGFRETQYF. In DNA, the CDR3 is TGCAGCGTTGATGGGGGGTTCCGAGAGACCCAGTACTTC.

V gene TRBV30 combines with J gene TRBJ2-2, with 13 bases fitting TRBD2. V trimming: 0 bases; J trimming: 9 bases; junction bases outside the gene matches: 13. The CDR3 sequence is 18 residues long. CDR1 GTSNPN and CDR2 SVGIG come from the germline V gene (reference sequence). The CDR3 coding sequence is TGTGCCTGGAGTGTCCGGACTAGCGGGAGTGTTAGGAACCGGGAGCTGTTTTTT. This encodes CAWSVRTSGSVRNRELFF.

This chain links TRBV20-1 with TRBJ2-7, with 8 bases lining up with TRBD2. Germline-derived CDR1 and CDR2 are DFQATT and SNEGSKA (reference sequence). Losses at the gene ends were 6 bases for V and 1 base for J; bases not matched to a gene: 8. CDR3 size: 14 residues. This chain's CDR3 is CSAPLPGGSYEQYF. DNA of the CDR3: TGCAGTGCCCCGCTTCCGGGAGGGTCCTACGAGCAGTACTTC.

This chain connects TRBV5-1 to TRBJ2-3; TRBD2 is a possible D gene (5 bases). The V gene's germline CDR1 is SGHRS and CDR2 YFSETQ. The CDR3 length is 15 residues. V was trimmed by 1 base and J by 2 bases, leaving 11 bases between them. CDR3 nucleotides: TGCGCCAGCAGCTTGCGGATTAGCGACACAGATACGCAGTATTTT. As protein: CASSLRISDTDTQYF.

This sequence joins TRBV7-9 and TRBJ2-2, with 7 bases matching TRBD1. There are 15 residues in the CDR3. J lost 3 bases, V lost 2 bases, and 3 bases had no gene match. Germline V gene lookup returns CDR1 SEHNR and CDR2 FQNEAQ (reference sequence). CDR3 loop: CASSLRGQYTGELFF. As DNA, the CDR3 is TGTGCCAGCAGCTTAAGGGGACAGTACACCGGGGAGCTGTTTTTT.

The V gene is TRBV5-4, the J gene TRBJ2-5; tentatively, D is TRBD2 (6 bases). Germline V gene sequence: CDR1 SGHNT, CDR2 YYREEE (reference sequence). The V end lost 3 bases, the J end lost 1 base, and 16 bases lay between the germline ends. This CDR3 has 16 amino acids. The CDR3 is CASSWGEGRTQETQYF. In nucleotides, the CDR3 is TGTGCCAGCAGCTGGGGGGAAGGAAGAACCCAAGAGACCCAGTACTTC.

The V gene is TRBV6-5, the J gene TRBJ2-7; 15 bases are shared with TRBD2. Germline-derived CDR1 and CDR2 are MNHEY and SVGAGI. Trimming removed 8 bases from V and 7 bases from J; junction bases left unmatched: 9. The CDR3 has 15 residues. The CDR3 DNA follows: TGTGCCAGCTCCCCACAGGGACTAGCGGGAGGTGAGCAGTACTTC. Its translation: CASSPQGLAGGEQYF.

This clonotype has a single count. The rearrangement joins TRBV19 to TRBJ1-5; a possible D gene is TRBD1 (5 bases). Trimming removed 5 bases at V and 4 bases at J, with 9 bases between. CDR1 and CDR2 from the germline V gene are LNHDA and SQIVND (reference sequence). The CDR3 extends over 13 amino acids. DNA of the CDR3: TGTGCCAGTAGTGTGGGGGTGAATCAGCCCCAGCATTTT. This encodes CASSVGVNQPQHF.

V is TRBV27 and J is TRBJ1-5; D ambiguous. The CDR3 loop spans 12 amino acids. CDR1 and CDR2 (germline): MNHEY, SMNVEV (reference sequence). With 4 bases removed from V and 1 base from J, the gap between germline ends came to 2 bases. The CDR3 DNA follows: TGTGCCAGCAGTTACAGCAATCAGCCCCAGCATTTT. It translates to CASSYSNQPQHF.